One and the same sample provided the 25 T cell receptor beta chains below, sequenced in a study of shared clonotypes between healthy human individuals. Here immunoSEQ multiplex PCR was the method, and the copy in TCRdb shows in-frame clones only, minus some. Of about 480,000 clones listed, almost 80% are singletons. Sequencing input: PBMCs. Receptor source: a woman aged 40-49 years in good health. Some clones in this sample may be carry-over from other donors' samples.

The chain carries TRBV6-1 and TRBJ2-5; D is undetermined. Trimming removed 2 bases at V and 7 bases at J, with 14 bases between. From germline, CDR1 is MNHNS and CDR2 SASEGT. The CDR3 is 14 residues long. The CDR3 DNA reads TGTGCCAGCAGTGAATCGCACGGATTGGGGACCCAGTACTTC. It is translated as CASSESHGLGTQYF.

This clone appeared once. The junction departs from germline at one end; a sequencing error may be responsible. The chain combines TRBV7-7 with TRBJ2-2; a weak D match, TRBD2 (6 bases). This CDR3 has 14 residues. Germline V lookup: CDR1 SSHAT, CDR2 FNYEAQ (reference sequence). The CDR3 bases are TGTGCTAGCAGCACCCAATCGGGGGCCGGGGAGCTGTTTTTT. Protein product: CASSTQSGAGELFF.

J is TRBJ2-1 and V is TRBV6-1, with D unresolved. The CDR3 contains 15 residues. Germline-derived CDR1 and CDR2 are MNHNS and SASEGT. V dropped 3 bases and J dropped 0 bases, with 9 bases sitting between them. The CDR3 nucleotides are TGTGCCAGCAGTGATGGGCGGAGCTCCTACAATGAGCAGTTCTTC. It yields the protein CASSDGRSSYNEQFF.

CDR3 in amino acids: CASSPPVSSVYEQYF. CDR3 nucleotides: TGTGCCAGCTCACCACCGGTTTCTAGCGTCTACGAGCAGTACTTC. V usage is TRBV18 and J usage is TRBJ2-7; a weak D match, TRBD2 (6 bases). This CDR3 spans 15 amino acids. The V gene's germline CDR1 is KGHSH and CDR2 LQKENI. Trimming left V 0 bases short and J 3 bases short, with 12 bases between.

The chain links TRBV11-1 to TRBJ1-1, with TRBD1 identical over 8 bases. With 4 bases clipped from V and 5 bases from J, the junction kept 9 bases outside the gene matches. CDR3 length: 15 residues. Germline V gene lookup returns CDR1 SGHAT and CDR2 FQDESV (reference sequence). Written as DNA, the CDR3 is TGTGCCAGCAGCTATCAGGGGGCGCCGTCGACTGAAGCTTTCTTT. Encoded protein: CASSYQGAPSTEAFF.

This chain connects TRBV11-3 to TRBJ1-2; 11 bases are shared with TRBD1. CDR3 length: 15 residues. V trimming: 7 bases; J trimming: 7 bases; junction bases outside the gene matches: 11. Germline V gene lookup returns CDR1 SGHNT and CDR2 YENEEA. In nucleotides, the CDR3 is TGTGCCAGCACCTCGCGGACAGGGGGCTTTGGTGGCTACACCTTC. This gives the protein CASTSRTGGFGGYTF. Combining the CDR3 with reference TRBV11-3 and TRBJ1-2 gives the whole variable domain EAGVVQSPRYKIIEKKQPVAFWCNPISGHNTLYWYLQNLGQGPELLIRYENEEAVDDSQLPKDRFSAERLKGVDSTLKIQPAELGDSAVYLCASTSRTGGFGGYTFGSGTRLTVV.

CDR3 loop: CASSQDQWTGNNEQFF. CDR3 DNA sequence: TGTGCCAGCAGCCAAGATCAGTGGACTGGAAACAATGAGCAGTTCTTC. The rearrangement uses TRBV14 and TRBJ2-1; possible D gene TRBD2, 5 bases. The CDR3 sequence is 16 residues long. Germline-derived CDR1 and CDR2 are SGHDN and FVKESK. The V gene lost 0 bases and the J gene lost 5 bases, with 14 bases spanning the gap.

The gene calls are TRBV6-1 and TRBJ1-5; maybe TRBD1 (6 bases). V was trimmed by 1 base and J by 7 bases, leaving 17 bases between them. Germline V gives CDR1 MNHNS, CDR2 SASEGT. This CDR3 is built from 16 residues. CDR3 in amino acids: CASSEGSLTGRQPQHF. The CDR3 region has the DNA TGTGCCAGCAGTGAAGGGTCTTTGACAGGTCGGCAGCCCCAGCATTTT.

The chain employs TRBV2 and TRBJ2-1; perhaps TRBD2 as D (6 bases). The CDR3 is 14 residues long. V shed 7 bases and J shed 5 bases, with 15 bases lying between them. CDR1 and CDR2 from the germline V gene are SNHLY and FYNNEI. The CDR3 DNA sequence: TGTGCCAGCATGAGGATAGCGGCTAACAATGAGCAGTTCTTC. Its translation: CASMRIAANNEQFF. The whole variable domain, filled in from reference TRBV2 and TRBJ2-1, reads EPEVTQTPSHQVTQMGQEVILRCVPISNHLYFYWYRQILGQKVEFLVSFYNNEISEKSEIFDDQFSVERPDGSNFTLKIRSTKLEDSAMYFCASMRIAANNEQFFGPGTRLTVL.

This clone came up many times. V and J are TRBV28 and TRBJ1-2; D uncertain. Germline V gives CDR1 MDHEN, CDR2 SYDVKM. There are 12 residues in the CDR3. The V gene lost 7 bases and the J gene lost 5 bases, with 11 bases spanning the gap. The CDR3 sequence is CASKGTAYGYTF. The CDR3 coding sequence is TGTGCCAGCAAGGGAACCGCTTATGGCTACACCTTC.

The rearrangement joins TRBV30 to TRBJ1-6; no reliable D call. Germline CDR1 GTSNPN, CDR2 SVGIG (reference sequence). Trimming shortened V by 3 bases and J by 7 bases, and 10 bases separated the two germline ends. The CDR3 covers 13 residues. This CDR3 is CAWSAADNSPLHF. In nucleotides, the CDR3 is TGTGCCTGGAGCGCAGCAGACAATTCACCCCTCCACTTT.

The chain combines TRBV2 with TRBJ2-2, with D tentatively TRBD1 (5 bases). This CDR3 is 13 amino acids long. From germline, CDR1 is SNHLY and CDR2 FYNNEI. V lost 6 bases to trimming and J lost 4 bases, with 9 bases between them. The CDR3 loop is CASSSQGTGELFF. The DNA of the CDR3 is TGTGCCAGCAGCTCTCAGGGCACCGGGGAGCTGTTTTTT.

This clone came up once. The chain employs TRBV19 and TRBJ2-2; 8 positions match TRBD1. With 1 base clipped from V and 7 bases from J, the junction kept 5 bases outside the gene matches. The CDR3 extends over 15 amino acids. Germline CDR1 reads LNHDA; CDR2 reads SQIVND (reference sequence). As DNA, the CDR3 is TGTGCCAGTAGTATAGCAGGGGGCTCAATCGGGGAGCTGTTTTTT. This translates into CASSIAGGSIGELFF.

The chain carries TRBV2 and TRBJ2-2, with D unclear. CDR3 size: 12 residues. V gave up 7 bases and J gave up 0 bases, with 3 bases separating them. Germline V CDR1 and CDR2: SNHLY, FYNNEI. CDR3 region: CASTTNTGELFF. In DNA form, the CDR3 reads TGTGCCAGCACTACGAACACCGGGGAGCTGTTTTTT.

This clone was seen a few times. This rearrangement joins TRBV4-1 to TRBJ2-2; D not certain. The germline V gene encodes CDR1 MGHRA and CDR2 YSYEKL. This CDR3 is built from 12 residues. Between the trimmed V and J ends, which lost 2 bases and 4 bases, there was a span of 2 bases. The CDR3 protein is CASSQPTGELFF. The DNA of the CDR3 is TGCGCCAGCAGCCAACCCACCGGGGAGCTGTTTTTT.

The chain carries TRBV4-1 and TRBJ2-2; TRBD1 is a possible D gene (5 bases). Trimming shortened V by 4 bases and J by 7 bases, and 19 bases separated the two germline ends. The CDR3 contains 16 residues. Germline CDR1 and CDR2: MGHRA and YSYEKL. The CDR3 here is CASSLLRAGQGGELFF. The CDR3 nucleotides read TGCGCCAGCAGCCTTCTGCGCGCAGGGCAGGGCGGGGAGCTGTTTTTT.

The CDR3 here is CASSAANGGIGEKLFF. CDR3 sequence (DNA): TGTGCCAGCAGCGCCGCAAATGGGGGGATTGGGGAAAAACTGTTTTTT. The chain links TRBV9 to TRBJ1-4; a possible D gene is TRBD1 (5 bases). CDR3 length: 16 residues. V was cut by 3 bases and J by 8 bases, with 20 bases left in between. Looked up from germline, CDR1 is SGDLS and CDR2 is YYNGEE.

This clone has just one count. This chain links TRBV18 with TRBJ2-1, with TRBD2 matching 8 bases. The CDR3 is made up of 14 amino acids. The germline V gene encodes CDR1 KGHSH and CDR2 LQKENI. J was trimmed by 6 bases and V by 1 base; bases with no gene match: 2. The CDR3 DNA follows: TGTGCCAGCTCACCACGTGGACTAGCCAATGAGCAGTTCTTC. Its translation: CASSPRGLANEQFF.

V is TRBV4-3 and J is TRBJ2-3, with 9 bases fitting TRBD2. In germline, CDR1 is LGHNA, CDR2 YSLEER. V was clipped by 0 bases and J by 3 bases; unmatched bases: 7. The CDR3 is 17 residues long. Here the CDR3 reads CASSQDMASGMTDTQYF. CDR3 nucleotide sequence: TGCGCCAGCAGCCAAGATATGGCTAGCGGGATGACAGATACGCAGTATTTT.

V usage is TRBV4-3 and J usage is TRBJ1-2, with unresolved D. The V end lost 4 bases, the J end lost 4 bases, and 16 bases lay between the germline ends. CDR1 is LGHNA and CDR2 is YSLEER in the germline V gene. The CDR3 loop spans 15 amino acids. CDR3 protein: CASSLGGSGLYGYTF. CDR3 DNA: TGCGCCAGCAGCCTGGGCGGGTCCGGCCTCTATGGCTACACCTTC.

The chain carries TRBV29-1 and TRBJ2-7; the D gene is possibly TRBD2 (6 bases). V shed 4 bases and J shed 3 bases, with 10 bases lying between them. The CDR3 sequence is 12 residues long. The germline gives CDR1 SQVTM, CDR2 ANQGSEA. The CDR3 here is CSVGRRGYEQYF. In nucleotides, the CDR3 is TGCAGCGTTGGCAGGAGGGGCTACGAGCAGTACTTC.

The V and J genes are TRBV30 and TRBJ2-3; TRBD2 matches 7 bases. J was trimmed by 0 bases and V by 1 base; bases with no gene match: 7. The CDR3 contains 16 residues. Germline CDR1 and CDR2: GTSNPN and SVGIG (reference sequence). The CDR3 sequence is CAWSGGLAASTDTQYF. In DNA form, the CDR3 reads TGTGCCTGGAGTGGAGGCCTAGCGGCAAGCACAGATACGCAGTATTTT.

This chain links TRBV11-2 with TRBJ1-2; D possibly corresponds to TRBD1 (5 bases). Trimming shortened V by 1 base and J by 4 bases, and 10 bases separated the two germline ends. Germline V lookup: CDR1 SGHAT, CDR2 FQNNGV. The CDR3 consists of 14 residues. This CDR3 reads CASSLAGPSYGYTF. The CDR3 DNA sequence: TGTGCCAGCAGCTTAGCAGGGCCCAGCTATGGCTACACCTTC.

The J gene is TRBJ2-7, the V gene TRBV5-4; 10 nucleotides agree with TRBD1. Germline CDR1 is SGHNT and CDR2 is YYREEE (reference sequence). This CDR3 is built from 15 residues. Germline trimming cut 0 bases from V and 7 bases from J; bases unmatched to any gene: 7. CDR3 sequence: CASSLAPGQGSEQYF. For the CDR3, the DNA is TGTGCCAGCAGCTTGGCCCCGGGACAGGGGAGTGAGCAGTACTTC.

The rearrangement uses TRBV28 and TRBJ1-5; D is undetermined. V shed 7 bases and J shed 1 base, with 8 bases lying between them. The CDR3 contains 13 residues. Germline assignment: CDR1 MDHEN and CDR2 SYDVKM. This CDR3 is CASIVKSNQPQHF. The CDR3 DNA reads TGTGCCAGCATTGTAAAGAGCAATCAGCCCCAGCATTTT.